This is a list of T cell receptor beta chains from one sample in a study of cytomegalovirus exposure and HLA in healthy donors. Assay: immunoSEQ multiplex PCR; the TCRdb copy retains only in-frame clones and omits some. The top ten clones hold about 1.2% of a sample with 210,000 or so clones, approximately 87% of them seen once. Material for sequencing was PBMCs. These receptors originate from a human donor in good health. CDR3s include the opening cysteine and the closing phenylalanine or tryptophan. The D gene is left open where the match is weak. Only part of the rows carry a size: once, few, many, or a class if the clone is expanded.

clone_size	d_call	v_call	j_call	cdr3_aa	cdr3_nt
NA	TRBD2	TRBV19	TRBJ2-1	CASSIVPPAGLRLAGVIDEQFF	TGTGCCAGTAGTATAGTCCCCCCCGCAGGGCTACGACTAGCGGGAGTTATCGATGAGCAGTTCTTC
NA	NA	TRBV7-8	TRBJ2-5	CASSLNQQRWETQYF	TGTGCCAGCAGCTTAAATCAACAGCGGTGGGAGACCCAGTACTTC
NA	NA	TRBV19	TRBJ1-2	CASSISPGYGYTF	TGTGCCAGTAGTATATCGCCAGGCTATGGCTACACCTTC
NA	NA	TRBV5-3	TRBJ2-7	CAREGVDLLYEQYF	TGTGCCAGAGAGGGGGTGGACTTACTCTACGAGCAGTACTTC
NA	NA	TRBV11-2	TRBJ2-3	CASSLDGSTDTQYF	TGTGCCAGCAGCTTAGACGGGAGCACAGATACGCAGTATTTT
NA	NA	TRBV27	TRBJ1-3	CASSPLSGNTIYF	TGTGCCAGCAGTCCCCTTTCGGGAAACACCATATATTTT
NA	NA	TRBV28	TRBJ2-7	CASSRWTEAHEQYF	TGTGCCAGCAGCCGCTGGACAGAAGCCCACGAGCAGTACTTC
NA	TRBD1	TRBV29-1	TRBJ1-1	CSVNWDSLAEAFF	TGCAGCGTCAACTGGGACAGCCTAGCTGAAGCTTTCTTT
NA	TRBD1	TRBV9	TRBJ2-5	CASSVHRGDRETQYF	TGTGCCAGCAGCGTTCACAGGGGGGATCGGGAGACCCAGTACTTC
NA	NA	TRBV7-8	TRBJ2-1	CASSFLRDPGYEQFF	TGTGCCAGCAGCTTTCTGCGGGACCCAGGGTATGAGCAGTTCTTC
NA	NA	TRBV7-9	TRBJ1-1	CASSSVQGATEAFF	TGTGCCAGCAGCTCTGTACAGGGAGCGACTGAAGCTTTCTTT
NA	NA	TRBV30	TRBJ2-3	CACRSRDTTQYF	TGTGCCTGCCGCTCCCGGGACACTACGCAGTATTTT
once	NA	TRBV29-1	TRBJ2-7	CSVEVITYEQYF	TGCAGCGTTGAGGTGATTACCTACGAGCAGTACTTC
NA	NA	TRBV11-2	TRBJ2-7	CASSPRDFAYEQYF	TGTGCCAGCAGCCCGAGGGACTTCGCCTACGAGCAGTACTTC
NA	TRBD1	TRBV2	TRBJ2-5	CARNTGTEEETQYF	TGTGCCAGAAACACCGGGACAGAAGAAGAGACCCAGTACTTC
NA	TRBD1	TRBV7-9	TRBJ2-7	CSSSLGTGATYEQYF	TGTTCCAGCAGCTTAGGGACAGGTGCCACCTACGAGCAGTACTTC
NA	TRBD2	TRBV4-3	TRBJ2-1	CASSPGTSGRSRNNEQFF	TGCGCCAGCAGCCCTGGGACTAGCGGGAGGTCACGTAACAATGAGCAGTTCTTC
NA	TRBD2	TRBV2	TRBJ2-3	CASSEGSGRGDTQYF	TGTGCCAGCAGTGAAGGGAGCGGGAGGGGAGATACGCAGTATTTT
NA	NA	TRBV7-8	TRBJ2-7	CASSLPGTASSEQYF	TGTGCCAGCAGCTTACCCGGGACTGCTTCTTCCGAGCAGTACTTC
NA	NA	TRBV19	TRBJ2-2	CASVSRENTGELFF	TGTGCCAGTGTCAGCAGGGAGAACACCGGGGAGCTGTTTTTT
NA	TRBD2	TRBV5-1	TRBJ2-5	CASSPDPTSGQETQYF	TGCGCCAGCAGCCCGGACCCGACTAGCGGCCAAGAGACCCAGTACTTC
NA	TRBD1	TRBV6-1	TRBJ1-1	CASRRGQVDTEAFF	TGTGCCAGCAGGAGGGGGCAGGTGGACACTGAAGCTTTCTTT
NA	NA	TRBV28	TRBJ2-5	CASSLQGWGRETQYF	TGTGCCAGCAGCCTACAGGGATGGGGTAGAGAGACCCAGTACTTC
NA	TRBD2	TRBV27	TRBJ2-7	CASRGLAGVYEQYF	TGTGCCAGCAGAGGACTAGCGGGGGTCTACGAGCAGTACTTC
NA	NA	TRBV30	TRBJ1-3	CAYRQGNTIYF	TGTGCCTACAGACAGGGAAACACCATATATTTT
NA	TRBD2	TRBV7-2	TRBJ2-3	CASSPIAGLSTDTQYF	TGTGCCAGCAGCCCGATAGCGGGACTCAGCACAGATACGCAGTATTTT
NA	NA	TRBV6-5	TRBJ1-2	CASSYVQNYGYTF	TGTGCCAGCAGTTACGTACAAAACTATGGCTACACCTTC
once	NA	TRBV6-6	TRBJ1-1	CASSRTEKNTEAFF	TGTGCCAGCAGCCGGACAGAAAAGAACACTGAAGCTTTCTTT
NA	TRBD2	TRBV28	TRBJ2-7	CASSPSGTYEQYF	TGTGCCAGCAGTCCGAGCGGGACCTACGAGCAGTACTTC
few	TRBD1	TRBV4-1	TRBJ2-2	CASRDRVNTGELFF	TGCGCCAGCCGGGACAGGGTAAACACCGGGGAGCTGTTTTTT
NA	TRBD1	TRBV27	TRBJ2-2	CASSTTGVGDTGELFF	TGTGCCAGCTCGACGACAGGGGTCGGCGACACCGGGGAGCTGTTTTTT
NA	TRBD2	TRBV4-2	TRBJ2-3	CASSLLMTTGGPYSSTDTQYF	TGTGCCAGCAGCCTTCTCATGACAACGGGAGGGCCATACTCTAGCACAGATACGCAGTATTTT
NA	TRBD2	TRBV5-1	TRBJ2-7	CASSFGSGVGEEQYF	TGCGCCAGCAGCTTTGGGAGCGGGGTGGGTGAAGAGCAGTACTTC
NA	NA	TRBV5-1	TRBJ2-4	CASSPLRTVIAKNIQYF	TGCGCCAGCAGCCCGCTTCGGACAGTGATAGCCAAAAACATTCAGTACTTC
NA	TRBD1	TRBV28	TRBJ1-2	CASSVDRDHYGYTF	TGTGCCAGCTCCGTGGACAGGGACCACTATGGCTACACCTTC
NA	NA	TRBV15	TRBJ1-2	CATSRGREGPRGYTF	TGTGCCACCAGCAGGGGAAGGGAGGGACCGCGGGGCTACACCTTC
few	NA	TRBV4-1	TRBJ2-4	CASSQDGGAVAKNIQYF	TGCGCCAGCAGCCAAGATGGGGGGGCGGTAGCCAAAAACATTCAGTACTTC
NA	TRBD2	TRBV19	TRBJ2-3	CASSIGLRTSGRADTQYF	TGTGCCAGTAGTATAGGGCTTCGGACTAGCGGGAGAGCAGATACGCAGTATTTT
NA	NA	TRBV7-3	TRBJ2-1	CASSTGGGSVNEQFF	TGTGCCAGCAGCACCGGGGGCGGGAGTGTCAATGAGCAGTTCTTC
NA	TRBD2	TRBV7-9	TRBJ2-1	CASSLAASGRNEQFF	TGTGCCAGCAGCTTAGCGGCTAGCGGGAGGAATGAGCAGTTCTTC
NA	NA	TRBV18	TRBJ2-7	CASSPRTGIYEQYF	TGTGCCAGCTCACCTAGAACGGGGATCTACGAGCAGTACTTC
NA	TRBD1	TRBV5-4	TRBJ1-4	CASSSGGGWRTNEKLFF	TGTGCCAGCAGCTCCGGAGGGGGCTGGAGGACTAATGAAAAACTGTTTTTT